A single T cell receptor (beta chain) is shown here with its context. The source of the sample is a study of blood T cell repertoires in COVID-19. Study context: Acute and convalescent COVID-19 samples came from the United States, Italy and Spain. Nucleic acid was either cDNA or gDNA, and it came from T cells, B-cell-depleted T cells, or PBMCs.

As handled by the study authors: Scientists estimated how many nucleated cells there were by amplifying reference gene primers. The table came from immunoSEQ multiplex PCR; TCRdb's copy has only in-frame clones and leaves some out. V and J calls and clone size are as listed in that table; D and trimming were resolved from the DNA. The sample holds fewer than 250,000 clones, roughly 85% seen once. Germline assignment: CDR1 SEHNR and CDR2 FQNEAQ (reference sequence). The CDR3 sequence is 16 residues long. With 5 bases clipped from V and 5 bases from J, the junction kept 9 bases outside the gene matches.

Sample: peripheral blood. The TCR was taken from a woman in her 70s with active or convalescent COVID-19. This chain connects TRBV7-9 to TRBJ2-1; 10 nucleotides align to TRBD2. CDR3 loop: CASSPSGGLANNEQFF. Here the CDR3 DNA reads TGTGCCAGCAGCCCCTCCGGGGGACTAGCGAACAATGAGCAGTTCTTC.